This TCR beta chain was observed in a study of blood T cell repertoires in COVID-19. Study overall: COVID-19 samples collected from the United States, Italy and Spain covered acute and convalescent phases.

As processed by the authors: Reference gene primer amplification gave nucleated cell count estimates. The assay was immunoSEQ multiplex PCR, and TCRdb's table has in-frame clones only and misses some. V and J calls and clone size are given by that table; D and trimming were obtained from the DNA. The repertoire includes fewer than 250,000 clones, around nine tenths of them detected once, and around 0.7% sits in the top ten. V was shortened by 1 base and J by 3 bases, with 6 bases between the two germline ends. The CDR3 has 14 amino acids. Germline V gives CDR1 SEHNR, CDR2 FQNEAQ (reference sequence).

Sequenced: peripheral blood. This TCR came from a man between 35 and 55 years old with acute or convalescent COVID-19. This chain uses TRBV7-9 with TRBJ2-2; D is uncertain. This CDR3 reads CASSLGDYTGELFF. Written as DNA, the CDR3 is TGTGCCAGCAGCTTAGGAGATTACACCGGGGAGCTGTTTTTT.